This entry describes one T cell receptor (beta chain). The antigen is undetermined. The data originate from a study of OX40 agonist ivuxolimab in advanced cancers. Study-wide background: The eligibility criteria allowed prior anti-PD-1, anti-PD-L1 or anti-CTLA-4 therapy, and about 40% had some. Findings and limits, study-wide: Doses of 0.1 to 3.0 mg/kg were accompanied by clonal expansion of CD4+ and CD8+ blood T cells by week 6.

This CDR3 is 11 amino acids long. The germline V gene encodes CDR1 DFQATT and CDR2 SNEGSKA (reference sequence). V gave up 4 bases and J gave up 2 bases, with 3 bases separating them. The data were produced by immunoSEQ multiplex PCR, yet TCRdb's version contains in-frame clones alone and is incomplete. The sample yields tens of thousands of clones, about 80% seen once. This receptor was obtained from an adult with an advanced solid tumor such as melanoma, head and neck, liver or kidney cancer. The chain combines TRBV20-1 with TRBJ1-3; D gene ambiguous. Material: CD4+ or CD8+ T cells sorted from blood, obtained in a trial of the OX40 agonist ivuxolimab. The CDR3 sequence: CSATTGNTIYF. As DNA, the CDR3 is TGCAGTGCTACCACTGGAAACACCATATATTTT.